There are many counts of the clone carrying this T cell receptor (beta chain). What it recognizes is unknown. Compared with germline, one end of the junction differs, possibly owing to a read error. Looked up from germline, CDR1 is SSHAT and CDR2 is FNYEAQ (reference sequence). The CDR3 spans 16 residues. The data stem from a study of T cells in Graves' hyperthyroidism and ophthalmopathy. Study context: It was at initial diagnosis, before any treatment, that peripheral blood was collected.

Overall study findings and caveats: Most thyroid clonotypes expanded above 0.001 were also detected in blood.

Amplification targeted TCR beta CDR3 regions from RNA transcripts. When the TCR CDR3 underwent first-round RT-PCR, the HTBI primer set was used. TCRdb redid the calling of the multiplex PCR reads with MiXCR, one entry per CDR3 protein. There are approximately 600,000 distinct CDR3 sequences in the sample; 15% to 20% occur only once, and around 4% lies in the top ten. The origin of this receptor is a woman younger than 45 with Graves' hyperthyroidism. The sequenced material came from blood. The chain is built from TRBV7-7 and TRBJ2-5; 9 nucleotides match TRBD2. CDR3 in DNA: TGTGCTAGCAGCCCCTCGACTAGCGGCCCCCAAGAGACCCAGTACTTC. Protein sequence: CASSPSTSGPQETQYF.